These 10 T cell receptor beta chains were all obtained from the same sample, sequenced in a study of technical replicates of blood from several donors. Using immunoSEQ multiplex PCR, the repertoire was profiled, and TCRdb retains in-frame clones only, with some absent. The repertoire holds 14,000 or so clones, roughly 87% seen once, with 9.5% to 15% in the top ten. The sequenced sample consisted of PBMCs. These receptors all stem from a human donor in good health.

The CDR3 DNA follows: TGTGCCAGCAGTCGACAGGGGGCCGTCACTGAAGCTTTCTTT. Translated, it gives CASSRQGAVTEAFF. This chain links TRBV6-5 with TRBJ1-1; TRBD1 matches 10 bases. V gave up 5 bases and J gave up 4 bases; unmatched junction bases: 4. The CDR3 is 14 residues long. Per germline, CDR1 MNHEY and CDR2 SVGAGI.

This clone has only a few counts. V is TRBV10-1 and J is TRBJ2-2; the match to TRBD1 covers 9 bases. V was pared by 1 base and J by 6 bases, with 6 bases of the junction left unmatched. The CDR3 is made up of 16 amino acids. Germline V gene data show CDR1 as WNHNN and CDR2 as SYGVQD (reference sequence). Written as DNA, the CDR3 is TGCGCCAGCAGTGAGTTACCGGGACAGGGCCCCGGGGAGCTGTTTTTT. It codes for CASSELPGQGPGELFF.

The J gene is TRBJ1-4, the V gene TRBV9; 11 nucleotides align to TRBD1. With 3 bases clipped from V and 10 bases from J, the junction kept 8 bases outside the gene matches. The germline V gene encodes CDR1 SGDLS and CDR2 YYNGEE. The CDR3 length is 15 residues. The CDR3 sequence: CASSGGQGGDGKLFF. Here the CDR3 DNA reads TGTGCCAGCAGCGGGGGACAGGGGGGAGACGGAAAACTGTTTTTT.

The chain has TRBV5-6 and TRBJ2-6; 10 bases agree with TRBD1. CDR1 and CDR2 (germline): SGHDT, YYEEEE. The CDR3 covers 16 residues. The trim removed 7 bases at V and 2 bases at J, leaving 6 bases unmatched. The CDR3 DNA is TGTGCCAGCGTCCGGGACAGGGGAACTGGGGCCAACGTCCTGACTTTC. Translated: CASVRDRGTGANVLTF.

The chain joins TRBV6-1 to TRBJ1-4; a possible D gene is TRBD1 (6 bases). In germline, CDR1 is MNHNS, CDR2 SASEGT. The CDR3 spans 15 residues. V was trimmed by 0 bases and J by 8 bases, leaving 13 bases between them. The CDR3 DNA reads as TGTGCCAGCAGTGAAGCGAGGGGGGGGGTGGAAAAACTGTTTTTT. Its protein product is CASSEARGGVEKLFF.

The chain employs TRBV7-2 and TRBJ2-7; the match to TRBD1 covers 8 bases. The CDR3 runs to 15 residues. With 2 bases clipped from V and 2 bases from J, the junction kept 5 bases outside the gene matches. In germline, CDR1 is SGHTA, CDR2 FQGNSA. This chain's CDR3 is CASSLRSDRAYEQYF. CDR3 DNA sequence: TGTGCCAGCAGCTTAAGGTCGGACAGGGCCTACGAGCAGTACTTC.

V is TRBV4-1 and J is TRBJ2-5; 8 positions agree with TRBD2. V gave up 4 bases and J gave up 1 base; unmatched junction bases: 11. The germline gives CDR1 MGHRA, CDR2 YSYEKL. This CDR3 comprises 17 residues. The chain's CDR3 is CASSPATSGTFQETQYF. CDR3 coding DNA: TGCGCCAGCAGCCCTGCTACTAGCGGAACCTTCCAAGAGACCCAGTACTTC.

V gene TRBV27 combines with J gene TRBJ2-6; the D gene is possibly TRBD2 (6 bases). Germline values: CDR1 MNHEY, CDR2 SMNVEV (reference sequence). The CDR3 is 15 amino acids. The V end lost 11 bases, the J end lost 2 bases, and 16 bases lay between the germline ends. The CDR3 DNA reads as TGTGCCGCCCGGGGGTTCGGCGCTGGGGCCAACGTCCTGACTTTC. Its protein product is CAARGFGAGANVLTF.

The chain combines TRBV18 with TRBJ2-7, with D possibly TRBD1 on 5 matching bases. Germline V lookup: CDR1 KGHSH, CDR2 LQKENI. V lost 0 bases to trimming and J lost 5 bases, with 8 bases between them. There are 13 residues in the CDR3. CDR3 sequence reads: CASSPPARDEQYF. The CDR3 region has the DNA TGTGCCAGCTCACCACCAGCCAGGGACGAGCAGTACTTC.

J is TRBJ2-7 and V is TRBV28; D is unclear. Germline CDR1 reads MDHEN; CDR2 reads SYDVKM. The ends were cut back, 4 bases at V and 1 base at J, with 8 bases in the middle. This CDR3 region has 13 residues. This CDR3 is CASSSDKSYEQYF. The CDR3 DNA follows: TGTGCCAGCAGTTCAGACAAATCCTACGAGCAGTACTTC.